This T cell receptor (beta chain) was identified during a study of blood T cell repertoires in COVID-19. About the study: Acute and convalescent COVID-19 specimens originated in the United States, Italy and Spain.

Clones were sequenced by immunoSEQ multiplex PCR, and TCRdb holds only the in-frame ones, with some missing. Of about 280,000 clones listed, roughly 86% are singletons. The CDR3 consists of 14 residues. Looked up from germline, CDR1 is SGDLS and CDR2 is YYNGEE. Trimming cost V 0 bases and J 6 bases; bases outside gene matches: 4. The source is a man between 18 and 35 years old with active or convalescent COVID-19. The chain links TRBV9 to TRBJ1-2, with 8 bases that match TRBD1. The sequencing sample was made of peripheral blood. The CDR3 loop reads CASSVAPGGHGYTF. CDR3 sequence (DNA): TGTGCCAGCAGCGTAGCCCCAGGGGGCCATGGCTACACCTTC.